This TCR beta chain was retrieved from a study of T cells in Graves' hyperthyroidism and ophthalmopathy. Study-level information: Once the initial diagnosis was made, peripheral blood was obtained before any treatment. General observations from the study: Appearing also in blood were most of the thyroid clonotypes expanded above 0.001.

There are a few counts of this clonotype. The antigen remains unidentified. Uncontrolled infection, other autoimmune disease, pregnancy or lactation excluded patients. After removal of 6 bases from V and 8 bases from J, the junction contained 3 bases not matched to a gene. The CDR3 is made up of 12 amino acids. Looked up from germline, CDR1 is MNHNS and CDR2 is SASEGT. Amplification of TCR beta CDR3 regions used RNA as the template. HTBI primers drove first-round RT-PCR of the TCR CDR3. TCRdb re-derived calls from the multiplex PCR reads in MiXCR, one entry per CDR3 protein. Among about 420,000 distinct CDR3 sequences listed, approximately 13% were seen once.

Sequencing was done on a sample of blood. V and J are TRBV6-1 and TRBJ1-4, with 7 bases matching TRBD1. The source is a woman younger than 30 with Graves' hyperthyroidism. CDR3 region: CASRGGAEKLFF. For the CDR3, the DNA is TGTGCCAGCAGAGGGGGCGCGGAAAAACTGTTTTTT.